Following are 20 T cell receptor beta chains from one sample sequenced in a study of glioma-infiltrating T cells. Using RNA template, CDR3s of TCR alpha and beta were amplified with iRepertoire arm-PCR. TCRdb analysed the multiplex PCR reads with MiXCR anew, one entry per CDR3 protein. The table includes 400,000 or so distinct CDR3 sequences, about 40% detected once. The source material was glioma tissue, nonneoplastic brain tissue, or PBMCs (not recorded which). These receptor sequences come from a human donor with low-grade glioma or glioblastoma, undergoing nonglioma brain surgery, or in good health (not recorded which).

This clonotype was detected only a few times. V and J are TRBV20-1 and TRBJ1-1, with 9 bases that match TRBD1. The CDR3 is made up of 16 amino acids. The V and J ends lost 1 base and 7 bases, in that order; junction bases with no gene match: 13. The germline V gene encodes CDR1 DFQATT and CDR2 SNEGSKA (reference sequence). The CDR3 region has the DNA TGCAGTGCTAGAGGTATCATAGACAGGGGGATAGGTGAAGCTTTCTTT. Protein: CSARGIIDRGIGEAFF.

The CDR3 loop is CASSLVSGESGELFF. CDR3 DNA sequence: TGTGCCAGCAGCTTAGTATCAGGGGAGTCCGGGGAGCTGTTTTTT. The gene calls are TRBV7-9 and TRBJ2-2, with D perhaps TRBD1 (6 bases). V lost 1 base and J lost 6, with 12 bases in between. Per germline, CDR1 SEHNR and CDR2 FQNEAQ (reference sequence). The CDR3 runs to 15 residues.

To note about this clonotype: Its ends do not fully match the called genes, so a read error is possible. The gene calls are TRBV4-2 and TRBJ2-1; 11 bases agree with TRBD2. Germline CDR1 is LGHNA and CDR2 is YNFKEQ. The CDR3 spans 16 residues. The CDR3 region is CASSPGAFLAGGPKFF. In nucleotides, the CDR3 is TGTGCCAGCAGCCCGGGAGCGTTCTTAGCGGGAGGGCCCAAGTTCTTT.

This clonotype turned up a few times. The CDR3 coding sequence is TGTGCCACCATTCATCAGTTGACGGGGGAGGGAGGCTACACCTTC. This codes for CATIHQLTGEGGYTF. The V and J genes are TRBV10-3 and TRBJ1-2; a weak D match, TRBD1 (5 bases). Trimming shortened V by 10 bases and J by 8 bases, and 26 bases separated the two germline ends. The germline V gene encodes CDR1 ENHRY and CDR2 SYGVKD. CDR3 length: 15 residues.

As concerns this clonotype: Given the absence of the conserved phenylalanine or tryptophan at the CDR3 end, a read error is likely. DNA for the CDR3: TGCAGTGCTCGCGGAACAGGGGGCAATCAGCCCCAGCATCTT. This translates into CSARGTGGNQPQHL. The rearrangement uses TRBV20-1 and TRBJ1-5; 7 bases line up with TRBD1. The CDR3 contains 14 residues. Trimming took 5 bases from V and 2 from J; bases not matched to a gene: 6. The V gene's germline CDR1 is DFQATT and CDR2 SNEGSKA (reference sequence).

In regard to this clonotype: It may be a read error: a sequence one base away is much more abundant. The chain couples TRBV6-1 to TRBJ2-7; the D gene could be TRBD1 or TRBD2 (5 bases each). Germline-derived CDR1 and CDR2 are MNHNS and SASEGT. The CDR3 consists of 16 residues. CDR3 loop: CASSDGAPLSSYEEYF. CDR3 sequence (DNA): TGTGCCAGCAGTGACGGGGCACCCCTGAGCTCCTACGAGGAGTACTTC.

There are many counts of this clonotype. This chain connects TRBV6-1 to TRBJ1-1; D remains ambiguous. The CDR3 covers 11 residues. CDR1 MNHNS and CDR2 SASEGT come from the germline V gene. Trimming shortened V by 10 bases and J by 7 bases, and 13 bases separated the two germline ends. Here the CDR3 reads CATYPGYEAFF. In nucleotides, the CDR3 is TGTGCCACCTACCCGGGATATGAAGCTTTCTTT.

This clonotype was detected a few times. This chain joins TRBV4-2 and TRBJ2-1; the D is unclear. The V end was cut by 3 bases, the J end by 1 base, with 13 bases between. The CDR3 extends over 16 amino acids. The germline V gene encodes CDR1 LGHNA and CDR2 YNFKEQ. This CDR3 reads CASSQSKGHSYNEQFF. Here the CDR3 DNA reads TGTGCCAGCAGCCAGTCTAAGGGTCATTCCTACAATGAGCAGTTCTTC.

This clonotype was picked up many times. This chain uses TRBV27 with TRBJ1-2; the D is unclear. Germline V gene data show CDR1 as MNHEY and CDR2 as SMNVEV (reference sequence). The CDR3 spans 13 residues. Trimming took off 5 bases at V and 5 bases at J, with 12 bases between the two ends. CDR3: CASSPTIAYGYTF. The CDR3 DNA reads TGTGCCAGCAGTCCGACGATCGCATATGGCTACACCTTC.

This chain connects TRBV6-4 to TRBJ2-2; 8 bases are a match to TRBD2. The V gene end was trimmed by 3 bases and the J gene end by 0 bases; junction bases not matched to a gene: 0. Germline values: CDR1 MRHNA, CDR2 SNTAGT. The length of the CDR3 is 15 residues. The CDR3 region has the DNA TGTGCCAGCAGTGAACTAGCGGCGAACACCGGGGAGCTGTTTTTT. Residues: CASSELAANTGELFF.

About this clonotype: A much larger clone sits a single nucleotide away, making a read error possible. The chain recombines TRBV7-8 with TRBJ2-5; 10 bases are a match to TRBD1. The CDR3 has 15 residues. Looked up from germline, CDR1 is SGHVS and CDR2 is FQNEAQ. The CDR3 DNA follows: TGTGCCGGCAGCCCGGGACAGGGGTACCAAGAGACCCAGTACTTC. This codes for CAGSPGQGYQETQYF.

The V gene is TRBV15, the J gene TRBJ2-5, with unresolved D. Germline-derived CDR1 and CDR2 are LNHNV and YYDKDF (reference sequence). V dropped 7 bases and J dropped 3 bases, with 12 bases sitting between them. This CDR3 has 13 residues. The CDR3 sequence: CATNADAKETQYF. CDR3 nucleotides: TGTGCCACCAACGCAGACGCTAAAGAGACCCAGTACTTC.

This clonotype was seen ten or more times. The chain combines TRBV20-1 with TRBJ2-1, with D perhaps matching TRBD2 (5 bases). The CDR3 consists of 13 residues. V was clipped by 3 bases and J by 13 bases, with 19 bases between them. The germline CDR1 and CDR2 sequences are DFQATT and SNEGSKA (reference sequence). In nucleotides, the CDR3 is TGCAGTGCTAGCCAAGGCGACGGACTCCGTCAGTTCTTC. This gives the protein CSASQGDGLRQFF.

The chain is built from TRBV6-2 or TRBV6-3 and TRBJ2-4; D is ambiguous. V gave up 4 bases and J gave up 1 base, with 11 bases separating them. Germline CDR1 MNHEY, CDR2 SVGEGT. The CDR3 totals 15 residues. The CDR3 sequence: CASSSPSGAKNIQYF. Here the CDR3 DNA reads TGTGCCAGCAGTTCACCCTCTGGCGCCAAAAACATTCAGTACTTC.

Ten or more counts support this clonotype. V and J are TRBV20-1 and TRBJ1-2; D unresolved. This CDR3 has 12 amino acids. Trimming shortened V by 6 bases and J by 7 bases, and 15 bases separated the two germline ends. In germline, CDR1 is DFQATT, CDR2 SNEGSKA (reference sequence). The CDR3 region has the DNA TGCAGTGCATCCGGGAGGCCCCTTGGCTACACCTTC. Residues: CSASGRPLGYTF.

A note on this clonotype: One junction end disagrees with the germline gene, perhaps due to a read error. CDR3 residues: CASRLLSSGNTGELFF. CDR3 in DNA: TGTGCCAGCAGATTATTGTCTAGCGGCAACACCGGGGAGCTGTTTTTT. The V gene is TRBV27, the J gene TRBJ2-2, with 7 bases matching TRBD2. There are 16 residues in the CDR3. The V gene's germline CDR1 is MNHEY and CDR2 SMNVEV (reference sequence).

This clonotype has a handful of counts. The rearrangement joins TRBV27 to TRBJ2-7; D is possibly TRBD1 (6 bases). Trimming pared 1 base from V and 5 bases from J, leaving 12 bases between. This CDR3 spans 14 amino acids. CDR1 MNHEY and CDR2 SMNVEV come from the germline V gene (reference sequence). This chain's CDR3 is CASSLFTGHHEQYF. In DNA form, the CDR3 reads TGTGCCAGCAGTTTATTCACAGGGCATCACGAGCAGTACTTC.

This clonotype was found once. A clone one base away is much larger, so this may be a read error. The chain combines TRBV6-2 or TRBV6-3 with TRBJ1-6, with a weak D call TRBD1 (6 bases). The CDR3 is 15 residues long. The germline V gene encodes CDR1 MNHEY and CDR2 SVGEGT. CDR3 loop: CVSSYSGVYNSPLHF. The CDR3 region has the DNA TGTGTCAGCAGTTACTCAGGGGTTTACAATTCACCCCTCCACTTT.

Ten or more counts support this clonotype. The chain couples TRBV27 to TRBJ2-1; possible D gene TRBD2, 6 bases. Trimming took off 4 bases at V and 7 bases at J, with 17 bases between the two ends. The CDR3 spans 15 residues. Germline-derived CDR1 and CDR2 are MNHEY and SMNVEV (reference sequence). CDR3 bases: TGTGCCAGCAGTTGGGGCGGGATCACTAAGAATGAGCAGTTCTTC. Translated: CASSWGGITKNEQFF.

On this clonotype: The junction does not match germline at one end; this may be a read error. V is TRBV27 and J is TRBJ2-1, with 8 nucleotides matching TRBD2. The CDR3 consists of 15 residues. Germline V gives CDR1 MNHEY, CDR2 SMNVEV (reference sequence). CDR3 sequence (DNA): TGTGCCAGCAGTTACGGGACTAGAGGGAGGAATGAGCGGTTCTTC. It specifies CASSYGTRGRNERFF.